This T cell receptor (beta chain) was retrieved from a study of OX40 agonist ivuxolimab in advanced cancers. Study-level background: Eligibility admitted prior anti-PD-1, anti-PD-L1 or anti-CTLA-4 therapy; around 42% had some. One patient with hepatocellular carcinoma and two with cutaneous melanoma, three in all, had partial responses. Whole-study results and caveats: In CD8+ T cells, expanded clones were on average more numerous than in CD4+.

Method: immunoSEQ multiplex PCR; TCRdb's copy keeps in-frame clones and lacks some. The repertoire holds 55,000 to 80,000 clones, 81% seen once, with over 0.95% in the top ten. In regard to this clone: What it recognizes is unknown.

V lost 4 bases, J lost 4 bases, and 17 bases lay in between. Looked up from germline, CDR1 is SGHNT and CDR2 is YYREEE (reference sequence). This CDR3 region has 15 residues. Source: CD4+ or CD8+ T cells sorted from blood, taken in a trial of the OX40 agonist ivuxolimab. The source of this sequence is an adult with an advanced solid tumor such as melanoma, head and neck, liver or kidney cancer. The V and J genes are TRBV5-4 and TRBJ1-2; no firm D call. CDR3 protein: CASSSQGDQLYGYTF. The CDR3, as DNA: TGTGCCAGCAGCAGCCAAGGAGACCAACTCTATGGCTACACCTTC.